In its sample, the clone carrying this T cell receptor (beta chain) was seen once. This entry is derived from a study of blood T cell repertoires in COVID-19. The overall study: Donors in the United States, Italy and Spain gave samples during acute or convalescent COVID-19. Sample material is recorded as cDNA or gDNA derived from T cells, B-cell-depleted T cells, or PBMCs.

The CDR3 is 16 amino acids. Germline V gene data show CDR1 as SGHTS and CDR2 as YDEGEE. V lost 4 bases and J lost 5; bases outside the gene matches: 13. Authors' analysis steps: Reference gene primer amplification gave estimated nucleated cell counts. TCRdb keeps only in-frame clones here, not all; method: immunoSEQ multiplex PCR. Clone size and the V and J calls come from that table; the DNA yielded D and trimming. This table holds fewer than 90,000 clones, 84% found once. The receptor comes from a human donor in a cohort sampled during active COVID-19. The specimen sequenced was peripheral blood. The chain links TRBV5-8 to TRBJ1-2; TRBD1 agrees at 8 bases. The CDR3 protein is CASSKRHDRGSYGYTF. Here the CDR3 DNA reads TGTGCCAGCAGCAAACGACACGACAGGGGATCGTATGGCTACACCTTC. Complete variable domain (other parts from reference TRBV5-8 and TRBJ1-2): EAGVTQSPTHLIKTRGQQATLRCSPISGHTSVYWYQQALGLGLQFLLWYDEGEERNRGNFPPRFSGRQFPNYSSELNVNALELEDSALYLCASSKRHDRGSYGYTFGSGTRLTVV.